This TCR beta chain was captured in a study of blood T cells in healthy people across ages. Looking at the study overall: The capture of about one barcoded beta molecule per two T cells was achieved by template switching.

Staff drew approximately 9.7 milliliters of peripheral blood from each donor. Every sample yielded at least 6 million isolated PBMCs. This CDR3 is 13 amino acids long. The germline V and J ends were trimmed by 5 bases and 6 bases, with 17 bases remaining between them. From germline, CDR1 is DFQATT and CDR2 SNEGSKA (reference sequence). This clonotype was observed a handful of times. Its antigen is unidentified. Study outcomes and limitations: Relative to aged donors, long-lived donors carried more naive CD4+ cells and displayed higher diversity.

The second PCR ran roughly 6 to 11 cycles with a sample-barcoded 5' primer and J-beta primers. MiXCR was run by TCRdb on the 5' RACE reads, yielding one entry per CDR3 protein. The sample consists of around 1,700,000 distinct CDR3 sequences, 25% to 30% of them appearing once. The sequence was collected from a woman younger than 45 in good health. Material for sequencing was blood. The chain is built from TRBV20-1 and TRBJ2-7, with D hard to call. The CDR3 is CSASTGWASEQYF. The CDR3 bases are TGCAGTGCTTCCACCGGTTGGGCCTCCGAGCAGTACTTC.